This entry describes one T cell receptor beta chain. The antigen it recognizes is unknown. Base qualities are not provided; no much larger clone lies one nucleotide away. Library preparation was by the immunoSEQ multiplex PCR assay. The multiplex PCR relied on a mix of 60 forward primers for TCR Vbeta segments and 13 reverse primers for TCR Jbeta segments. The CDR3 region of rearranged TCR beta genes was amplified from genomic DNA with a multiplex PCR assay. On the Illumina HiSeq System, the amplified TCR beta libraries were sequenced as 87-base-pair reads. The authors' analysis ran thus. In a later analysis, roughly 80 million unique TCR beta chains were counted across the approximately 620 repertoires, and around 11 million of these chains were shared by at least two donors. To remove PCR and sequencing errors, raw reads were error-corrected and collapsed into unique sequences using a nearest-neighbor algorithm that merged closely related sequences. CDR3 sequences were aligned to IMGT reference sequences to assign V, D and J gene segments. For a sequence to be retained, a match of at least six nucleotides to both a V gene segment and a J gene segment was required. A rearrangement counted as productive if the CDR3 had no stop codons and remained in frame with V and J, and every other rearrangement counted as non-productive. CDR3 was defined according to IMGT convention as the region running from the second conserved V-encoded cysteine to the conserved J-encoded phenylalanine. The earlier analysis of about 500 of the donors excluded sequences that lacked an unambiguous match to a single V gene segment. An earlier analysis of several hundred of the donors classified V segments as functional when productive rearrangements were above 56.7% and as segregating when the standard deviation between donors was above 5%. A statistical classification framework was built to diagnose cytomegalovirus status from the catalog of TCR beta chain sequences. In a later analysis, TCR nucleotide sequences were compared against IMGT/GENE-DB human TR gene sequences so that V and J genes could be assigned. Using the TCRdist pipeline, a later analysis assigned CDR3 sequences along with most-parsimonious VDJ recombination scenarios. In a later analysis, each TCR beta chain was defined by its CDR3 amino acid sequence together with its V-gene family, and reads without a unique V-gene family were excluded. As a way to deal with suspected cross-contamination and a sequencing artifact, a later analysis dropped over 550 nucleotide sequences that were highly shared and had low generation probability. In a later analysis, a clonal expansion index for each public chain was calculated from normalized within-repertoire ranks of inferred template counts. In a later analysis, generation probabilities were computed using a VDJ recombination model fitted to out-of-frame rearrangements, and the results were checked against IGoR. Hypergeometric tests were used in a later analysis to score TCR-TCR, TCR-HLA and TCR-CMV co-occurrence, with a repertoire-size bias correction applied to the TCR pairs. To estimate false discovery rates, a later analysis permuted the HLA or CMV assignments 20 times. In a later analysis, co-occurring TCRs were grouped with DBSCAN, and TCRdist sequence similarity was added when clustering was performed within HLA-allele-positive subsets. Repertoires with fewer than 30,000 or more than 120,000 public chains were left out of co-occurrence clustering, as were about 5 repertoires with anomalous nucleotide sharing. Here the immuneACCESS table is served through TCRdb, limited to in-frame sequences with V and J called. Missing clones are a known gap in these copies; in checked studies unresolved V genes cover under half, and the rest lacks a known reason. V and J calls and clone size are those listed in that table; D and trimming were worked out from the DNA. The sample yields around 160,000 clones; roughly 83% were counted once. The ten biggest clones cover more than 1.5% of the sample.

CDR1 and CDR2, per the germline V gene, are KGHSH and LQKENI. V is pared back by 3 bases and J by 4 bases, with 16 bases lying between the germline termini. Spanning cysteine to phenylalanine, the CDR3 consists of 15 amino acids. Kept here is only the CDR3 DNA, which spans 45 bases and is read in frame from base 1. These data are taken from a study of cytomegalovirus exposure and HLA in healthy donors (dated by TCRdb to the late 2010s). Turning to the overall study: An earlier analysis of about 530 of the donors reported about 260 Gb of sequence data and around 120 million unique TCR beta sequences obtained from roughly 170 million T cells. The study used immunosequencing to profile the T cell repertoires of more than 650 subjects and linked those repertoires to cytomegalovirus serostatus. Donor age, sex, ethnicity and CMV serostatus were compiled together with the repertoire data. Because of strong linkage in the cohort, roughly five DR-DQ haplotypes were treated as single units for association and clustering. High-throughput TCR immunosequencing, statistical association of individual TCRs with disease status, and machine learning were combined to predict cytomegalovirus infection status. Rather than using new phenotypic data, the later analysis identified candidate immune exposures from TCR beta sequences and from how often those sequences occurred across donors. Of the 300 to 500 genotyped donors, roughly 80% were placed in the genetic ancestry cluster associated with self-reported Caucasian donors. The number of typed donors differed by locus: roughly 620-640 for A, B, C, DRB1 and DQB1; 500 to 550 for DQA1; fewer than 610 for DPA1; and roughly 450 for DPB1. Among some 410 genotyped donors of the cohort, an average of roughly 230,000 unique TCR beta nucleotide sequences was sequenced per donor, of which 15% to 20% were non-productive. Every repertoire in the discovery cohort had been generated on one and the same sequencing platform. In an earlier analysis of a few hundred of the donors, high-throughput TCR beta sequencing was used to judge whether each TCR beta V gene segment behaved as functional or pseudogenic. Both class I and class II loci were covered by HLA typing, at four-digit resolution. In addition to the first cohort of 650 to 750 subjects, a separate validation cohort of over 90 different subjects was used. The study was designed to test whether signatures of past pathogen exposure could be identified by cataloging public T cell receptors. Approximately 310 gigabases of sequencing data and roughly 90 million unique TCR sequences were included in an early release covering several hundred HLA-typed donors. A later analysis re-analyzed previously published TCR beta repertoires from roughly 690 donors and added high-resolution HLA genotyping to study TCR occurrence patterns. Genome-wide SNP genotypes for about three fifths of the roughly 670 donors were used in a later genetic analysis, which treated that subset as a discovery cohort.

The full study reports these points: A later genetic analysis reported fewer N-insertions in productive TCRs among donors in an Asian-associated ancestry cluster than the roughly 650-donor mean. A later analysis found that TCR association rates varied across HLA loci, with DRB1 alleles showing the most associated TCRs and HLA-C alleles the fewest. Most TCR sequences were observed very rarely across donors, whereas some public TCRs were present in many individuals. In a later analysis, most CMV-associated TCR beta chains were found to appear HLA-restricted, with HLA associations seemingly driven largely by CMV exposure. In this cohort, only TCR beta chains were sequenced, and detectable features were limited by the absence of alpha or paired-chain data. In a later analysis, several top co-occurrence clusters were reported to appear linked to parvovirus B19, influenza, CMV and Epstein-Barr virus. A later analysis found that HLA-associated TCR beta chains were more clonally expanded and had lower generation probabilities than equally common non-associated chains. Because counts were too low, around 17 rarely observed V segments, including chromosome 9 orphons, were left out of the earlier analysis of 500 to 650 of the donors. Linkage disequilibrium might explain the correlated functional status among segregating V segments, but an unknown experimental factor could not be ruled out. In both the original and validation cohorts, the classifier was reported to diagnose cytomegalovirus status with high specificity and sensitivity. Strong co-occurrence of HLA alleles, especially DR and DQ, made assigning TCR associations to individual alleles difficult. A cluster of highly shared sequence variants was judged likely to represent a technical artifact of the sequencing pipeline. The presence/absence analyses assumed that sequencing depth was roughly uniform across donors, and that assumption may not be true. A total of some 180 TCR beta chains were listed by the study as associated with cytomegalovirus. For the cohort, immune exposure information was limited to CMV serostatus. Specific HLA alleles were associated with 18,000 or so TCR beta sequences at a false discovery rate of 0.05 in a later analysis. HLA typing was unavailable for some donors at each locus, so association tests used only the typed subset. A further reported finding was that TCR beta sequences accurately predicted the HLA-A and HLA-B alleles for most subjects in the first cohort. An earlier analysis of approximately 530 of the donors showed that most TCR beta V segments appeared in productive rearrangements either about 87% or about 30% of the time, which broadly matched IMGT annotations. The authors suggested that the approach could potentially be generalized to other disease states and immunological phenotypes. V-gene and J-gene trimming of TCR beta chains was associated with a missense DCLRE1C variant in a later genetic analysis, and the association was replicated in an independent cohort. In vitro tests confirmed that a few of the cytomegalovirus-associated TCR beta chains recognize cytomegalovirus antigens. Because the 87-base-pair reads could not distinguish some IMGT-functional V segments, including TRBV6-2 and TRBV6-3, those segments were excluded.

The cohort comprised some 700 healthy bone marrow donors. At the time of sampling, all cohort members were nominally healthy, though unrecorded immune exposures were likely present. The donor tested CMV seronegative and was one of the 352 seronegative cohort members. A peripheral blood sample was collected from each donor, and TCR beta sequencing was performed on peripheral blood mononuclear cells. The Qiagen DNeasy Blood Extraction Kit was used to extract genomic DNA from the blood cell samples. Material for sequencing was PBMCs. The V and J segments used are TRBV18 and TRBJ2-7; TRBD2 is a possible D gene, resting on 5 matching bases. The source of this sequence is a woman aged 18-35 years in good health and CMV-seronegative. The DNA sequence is TGTGCCAGCTCACCCGGAACATCACGGGGTTACGAGCAGTACTTC. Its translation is CASSPGTSRGYEQYF.